This T cell receptor beta chain was retrieved from a study of T cell responses to AZD1222 COVID-19 vaccine. Points from the study as a whole: Scientists sampled the repertoires only once the peak T cell response had passed. Across the whole spike, CD4 TCRs peaked at regions 160-218 and 743-854.

This CDR3 region has 17 residues. CDR1 is SGHRS and CDR2 is YFSETQ in the germline V gene. The germline V and J ends were trimmed by 0 bases and 0 bases, with 13 bases remaining between them. Method: immunoSEQ multiplex PCR; TCRdb's copy keeps in-frame clones and lacks some. Seen here are 90,000 to 120,000 clones, about 93% observed once, and the top ten hold about 20%. Note on this clone: What it binds is unknown.

The chain combines TRBV5-1 with TRBJ1-3; no clear D gene. This sequence originates from an adult in good health. The material was peripheral blood, obtained on day 0 of AZD1222 vaccination. Written as DNA, the CDR3 is TGCGCCAGCAGCTTGGCCCGGCTAACCACCTCTGGAAACACCATATATTTT. This gives the protein CASSLARLTTSGNTIYF.